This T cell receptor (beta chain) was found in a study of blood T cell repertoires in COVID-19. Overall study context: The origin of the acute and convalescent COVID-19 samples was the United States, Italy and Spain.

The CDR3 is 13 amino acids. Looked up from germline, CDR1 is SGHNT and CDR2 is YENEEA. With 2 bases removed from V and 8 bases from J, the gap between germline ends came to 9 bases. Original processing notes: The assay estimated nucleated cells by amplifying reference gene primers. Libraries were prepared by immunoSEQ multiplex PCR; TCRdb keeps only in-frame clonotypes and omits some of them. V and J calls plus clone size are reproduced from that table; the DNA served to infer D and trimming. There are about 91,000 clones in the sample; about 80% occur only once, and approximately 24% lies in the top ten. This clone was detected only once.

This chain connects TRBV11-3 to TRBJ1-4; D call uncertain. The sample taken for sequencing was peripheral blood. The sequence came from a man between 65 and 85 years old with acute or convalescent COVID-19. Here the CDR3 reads CASSLMAGEKLFF. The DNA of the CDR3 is TGTGCCAGCAGCTTAATGGCGGGGGAAAAACTGTTTTTT.